One T cell receptor (beta chain) is described in this entry. This clone's antigen is unknown. Nothing much larger sits one base from this clone, and base qualities are not available. From its cysteine to its phenylalanine, the CDR3 spans 16 amino acids. The CDR3 DNA has 48 bases and is translated from base 1. The junction shows trimming of 5 bases on V and 4 bases on J, and the gene matches do not reach 11 bases of it. From a lookup of the germline V gene (reference sequence), CDR1 and CDR2 are SEHNR and FQNEAQ. For sequencing of the TCRbeta CDR3 region, genomic DNA was extracted from the sorted cells. TCRbeta CDR3 regions were sequenced using the immunoSEQ Assay. What TCRdb holds here is the immuneACCESS table cut down to in-frame rearrangements. Part of the clones is not present; checked against another copy, under half of the missing clones reflect an unresolved V gene, and the others are unexplained. The sample includes tens of thousands of clones, with about 80% observed a single time. The top ten hold under 25% of the sample.

Patients with a history of autoimmune disease or receiving systemic immunosuppression were excluded from the trial. Peripheral blood for TCR sequencing was collected from all dose cohorts at baseline, on cycle 4 day 1, and on cycle 7 day 1. The samples were drawn from a first-in-human, open-label, multicenter phase I dose-escalation trial of ivuxolimab. Adults with locally advanced or metastatic head and neck squamous cell, hepatocellular, melanoma or renal cell carcinoma were enrolled in the trial. Before TCR sequencing, CD4+ T cells and CD8+ T cells from peripheral blood were sorted into separate populations. This specimen comes from a study of OX40 agonist ivuxolimab in advanced cancers. For context, the study as a whole: Ivuxolimab was an agonistic, fully human IgG2 monoclonal antibody directed against OX40 (CD134), a costimulatory receptor. Intravenous ivuxolimab was administered to patients every 2 weeks at six dose levels: 0.01, 0.1, 0.3, 1.5, 3 and 10 mg/kg. Of the approximately 50 patients in dose escalation, around 20 had hepatocellular carcinoma, some 15 had melanoma, 9 had renal cell carcinoma and 9 had head and neck cancer. The dose-escalation cohort was over 70% male with a mean age of about 65 years, ranging from roughly 23 to 90. Patients were allowed to have had prior anti-PD-1, anti-PD-L1 or anti-CTLA-4 therapy, and approximately 39% of the dose-escalation patients had been treated with checkpoint inhibitors. Three dose-escalation patients achieved partial responses, one with hepatocellular carcinoma and two with cutaneous melanoma. The purpose of peripheral TCRbeta sequencing was to test whether ivuxolimab changed TCR sequence diversity and led to clonal T-cell expansion. The paper covers the monotherapy dose-escalation part of the phase I ivuxolimab trial, which included N = 52 patients.

The investigation overall reported the following: In partial responders in the 0.1-3.0 mg/kg groups, normalized peripheral clonal expansion was found to be among the lowest, especially among CD8+ T cells. Clonal expansion of both CD4+ and CD8+ blood T cells was observed from baseline to week 6 at doses 0.1 to 3.0 mg/kg. Low levels of normalized T-cell clonal expansion were also shown by some nonresponding patients. The antigen specificity of the peripheral T cells that underwent clonal expansion was not determined. After ivuxolimab, expanded clones were on average more numerous among CD8+ T cells than among CD4+ T cells.

This clonotype was obtained from an adult with an advanced solid tumor such as melanoma, head and neck, liver or kidney cancer. Recombination connected TRBV7-9 to TRBJ2-1, with TRBD2 identical over 7 junction bases. The sequences come from CD4+ or CD8+ T cells sorted from blood, collected in a trial of the OX40 agonist ivuxolimab. This receptor carries the CDR3 CASSRDLRGWYNEQFF. The sequenced DNA: TGTGCCAGCAGCCGTGATTTGCGGGGGTGGTACAATGAGCAGTTCTTC.